This is a list of T cell receptor beta chains from one sample in a study of control samples from healthy donors and cancer patients. Generated by immunoSEQ multiplex PCR, the TCRdb table keeps only in-frame clones and is missing some. The table shows roughly 200,000 clones, with approximately 95% occurring only once. Sequenced material: blood. The receptors were sampled from a man between 18 and 29 years old in good health. Both conserved end residues are part of each CDR3. A D gene is named only where the DNA matches it firmly. Only some rows state a clone size, as once, few, many or a class for expanded clones.

D	V	J	size	DNA	CDR3
TRBD2	TRBV5-4	TRBJ2-1	.	TGTGCCAGCAGCTTGACTAGCGGGGGGGGTTACAATGAGCAGTTCTTC	CASSLTSGGGYNEQFF
.	TRBV3-1/TRBV3-2	TRBJ1-6	.	TGTGCCAGCAGCCAAGATCTACAGAATTCACCCCTCCACTTT	CASSQDLQNSPLHF
TRBD2	TRBV15	TRBJ2-7	.	TGTGCCACCAGCAGGACTAGCGGGGGATACGAGCAGTACTTC	CATSRTSGGYEQYF
.	TRBV3-1/TRBV3-2	TRBJ2-4	.	TGTGCCAGCAGCCAAGTGGGGAGCACCCGCTCCAAAAACATTCAGTACTTC	CASSQVGSTRSKNIQYF
TRBD1	TRBV29-1	TRBJ2-1	.	TGCAGCGTCTACGGACAGGGAGGAAGGGAGCAGTTCTTC	CSVYGQGGREQFF
.	TRBV30	TRBJ2-1	.	TGTGCCTGGAGTAGAGTCCGCTACAATGAGCAGTTCTTC	CAWSRVRYNEQFF
.	TRBV25-1	TRBJ1-5	.	TGTGCCAGCAGCCTAAGACAGGAAAATAGCAATCAGCCCCAGCATTTT	CASSLRQENSNQPQHF
.	TRBV29-1	TRBJ2-3	.	TGCAGCGTTACAGTCCGAAGCACAGATACGCAGTATTTT	CSVTVRSTDTQYF
TRBD2	TRBV4-2	TRBJ2-1	once	TGTGCCAGCAGCCAAGGGGGCGGGGGGACTAATGAGCAGTTCTTC	CASSQGGGGTNEQFF
.	TRBV6-2/TRBV6-3	TRBJ1-6	.	TGTGCCAGCAGTTACCCGGTTCGGAATTCACCCCTCCACTTT	CASSYPVRNSPLHF
TRBD1	TRBV18	TRBJ1-3	.	TGTGCCAGCTCACCGCTGGGACAGGCTAGCTCTGGAAACACCATATATTTT	CASSPLGQASSGNTIYF
TRBD1	TRBV3-1/TRBV3-2	TRBJ2-1	once	TGTGCCAGCAGCCAGCCGGGACAGTCTTCCAATGAGCAGTTCTTC	CASSQPGQSSNEQFF
.	TRBV6-5	TRBJ2-1	.	TGTGCCAGCAGACGGGACTTGAACAATGAGCAGTTCTTC	CASRRDLNNEQFF
TRBD2	TRBV29-1	TRBJ2-3	.	TGCAGCGTTATGCGGGGGGGCACAGATACGCAGTATTTT	CSVMRGGTDTQYF
.	TRBV19	TRBJ2-2	.	TGTGCCAGTAGTATCCAAAGTAATTCCGGGGAGCTGTTTTTT	CASSIQSNSGELFF
.	TRBV5-1	TRBJ1-1	.	TGCGCCAGCAAAAAGGGATCGAATGCGAACACTGAAGCTTTCTTT	CASKKGSNANTEAFF
TRBD1	TRBV20-1	TRBJ2-7	.	TGCAGTGCTAGTCGCCATCGGACAGGGGACTTCCACGAGCAGTACTTC	CSASRHRTGDFHEQYF
.	TRBV28	TRBJ2-1	.	TGTGCCAGCAGACTCCCGAGCGGTCCCCTCTCCTACAATGAGCAGTTCTTC	CASRLPSGPLSYNEQFF
.	TRBV27	TRBJ1-4	.	TGTGCCAGCAGCGCAAACAAGGGGGTGCAGAATGAAAAACTGTTTTTT	CASSANKGVQNEKLFF
.	TRBV5-1	TRBJ1-2	.	TGTGCCAGCAGCTTCGGCAGGGATAATGGCTACACCTTC	CASSFGRDNGYTF
.	TRBV10-3	TRBJ1-1	.	TGTGCCATCAATGACGGATTGAACACTGAAGCTTTCTTT	CAINDGLNTEAFF
.	TRBV3-1/TRBV3-2	TRBJ1-6	.	TGTGCCAGCAGCGGGCGAGGGTGGTCACCCCTCCACTTT	CASSGRGWSPLHF
.	TRBV3-1/TRBV3-2	TRBJ2-3	once	TGTGCCAGCAGCCGGCGACAAAGCACAGATACGCAGTATTTT	CASSRRQSTDTQYF
TRBD1	TRBV23-1	TRBJ2-2	.	TGCGCCAGCCGCCCGACAGGGGCTAAAACACCGGGGAGCTGTTTT	CASRPTGAKTPGSCF
TRBD1	TRBV18	TRBJ2-7	once	TGTGCCAGCTCACCACTTCCAACAGGGACAGGTCGGGACTACGAGCAGTACTTC	CASSPLPTGTGRDYEQYF
.	TRBV4-2	TRBJ1-2	once	TGTGCCAGCAGCCAAGGGATAGGGGTAAACTATGGCTACACCTTC	CASSQGIGVNYGYTF
.	TRBV28	TRBJ1-6	.	TGTGCCAGCAGTCCCTTTATCGGAGGGCCAAATAATTCACCCCTCCACTTT	CASSPFIGGPNNSPLHF
.	TRBV19	TRBJ2-3	.	TGTGCCAGTAGTATAGATATCGGAAGGGGTGTAAGAGATACGCAGTATTTT	CASSIDIGRGVRDTQYF
.	TRBV4-2	TRBJ2-3	.	TGTGCCAGCAGCCAAGGGATAGCGGACGGCACAGATACGCAGTATTTT	CASSQGIADGTDTQYF
TRBD1	TRBV2	TRBJ2-5	.	TGTGCCAGCAGCCAGGACAGGGGGCAAGAGACCCAGTACTTC	CASSQDRGQETQYF
.	TRBV21-1	TRBJ2-2	.	TGTGCCAGCAGCAAAGTATTCTGGCTAGCGGCTAACACCGGGGAGCTGTTTTTT	CASSKVFWLAANTGELFF
TRBD1	TRBV24-1	TRBJ2-2	few	TGTGCCACCAGTGATTTGCGGACAGGGGACACCGGGGAGCTGTTTTTT	CATSDLRTGDTGELFF
.	TRBV14	TRBJ2-7	.	TGTGCCAGCAGCCTGCTGCCGGCGGGGGCCCACGAGCAGTACTTC	CASSLLPAGAHEQYF
TRBD2	TRBV7-3	TRBJ2-1	.	TGTGCCAGCAGCTCAAAGTTGCCTGGTAGCGGGGGCTACAATGAGCAGTTCTTC	CASSSKLPGSGGYNEQFF
.	TRBV30	TRBJ1-5	.	TGTGCCTGGAGTGGGAGACAGGAATGGAGCAATCAGCCCCAGCATTTT	CAWSGRQEWSNQPQHF
TRBD1	TRBV6-4	TRBJ2-7	.	TGTGCCAGCAGTCGACCCGACGTGGGACAGGAGAGCTACGAGCAGTACTTC	CASSRPDVGQESYEQYF
TRBD1	TRBV6-5	TRBJ2-2	.	TGTGCCAGCAGCTCAGGGGGTTACACCGGGGAGCTGTTTTTT	CASSSGGYTGELFF
TRBD1	TRBV9	TRBJ1-3	.	TGTGCCAGCAGCGACGGATCAGGGGGGACCGGAAACACCATATATTTT	CASSDGSGGTGNTIYF
.	TRBV2	TRBJ2-1	.	TGTGCCACCGAGGGGGGAACCGGGACTCTTTACAATGAGCAGTTCTTC	CATEGGTGTLYNEQFF
.	TRBV30	TRBJ2-3	.	TGTGCCTGGAGTGTTACTACTACAGATACGCAGTATTTT	CAWSVTTTDTQYF
.	TRBV4-1	TRBJ1-1	.	TGCGCCAGCAGCCAAGACGAATACATGAACACTGAAGCTTTCTTT	CASSQDEYMNTEAFF
TRBD1	TRBV29-1	TRBJ1-2	.	TGCAGCGTCTCAGGGGGAGATGGCTACACCTTC	CSVSGGDGYTF
.	TRBV4-2	TRBJ2-3	.	TGTGCCAGCAGCCAATCAGATACGCAGTATTTT	CASSQSDTQYF
TRBD2	TRBV5-5	TRBJ2-1	.	TGTGCCAGCAGCTTTGGGGACTACAGGTCTTCGGTCTTC	CASSFGDYRSSVF
.	TRBV10-3	TRBJ2-2	.	TGTGCCATCAGCACAACCGGGGAGCTGTTTTTT	CAISTTGELFF
.	TRBV24-1	TRBJ2-6	.	TGTGCCACCAGTGTTTCCGGCGGGGGGGCCAACGTCCTGACTTTC	CATSVSGGGANVLTF
.	TRBV29-1	TRBJ1-3	.	TGCAGCATTAAGGGCTATATGGGTTTAGGTACAAACACCATATATTTT	CSIKGYMGLGTNTIYF
.	TRBV5-1	TRBJ2-3	.	TGCGCCAGCAGCTTGGAGGGCCGTAGCACAGATACGCAGTATTTT	CASSLEGRSTDTQYF
TRBD1	TRBV6-5	TRBJ1-5	.	TGTGCCGGCAGTCGACAGGGAGCCAATCAGCCCCAGCATTTT	CAGSRQGANQPQHF
.	TRBV6-1	TRBJ2-1	.	TGTGCCAGCAGTGATGGACTGCCGCCCTACAATGAGCAGTTCTTC	CASSDGLPPYNEQFF
.	TRBV24-1	TRBJ2-7	.	TGTGCCACCAGTGATTTGAAGGGGGGTGTGTACGAGCAGTACTTC	CATSDLKGGVYEQYF
.	TRBV6-5	TRBJ1-1	.	TGTGCCAGCAGCCGGGGTGGAGGCCCTGAAGCTTTCTTT	CASSRGGGPEAFF
TRBD1	TRBV3-1/TRBV3-2	TRBJ1-1	.	TGTGCCAGCAGCCCTAGACAGGGGACGAACACTGAAGCTTTCTTT	CASSPRQGTNTEAFF